This TCR beta chain was documented in a study of identical twins. Many counts were recorded for this clonotype. Its target is not known. Notes on the study in general: The authors drew conclusions from cross-sectional statistical analysis rather than following the same donors.

The CDR3 covers 13 residues. The ends were cut back, 3 bases at V and 2 bases at J, with 8 bases in the middle. TCRdb processed the 5' RACE reads anew with MiXCR; each CDR3 protein has one entry. The table lists more than 600,000 distinct CDR3 sequences, roughly 20% of them singletons. The sample was also linked to a second study, of T cells expressing NK-cell markers. That report adds: The dominant NKG2C+ clonotypes represented about 1.0-7.5% of CD8+ T cells in five to seven donors. Topping the CD3+CD56-NKG2C+ fraction as well were these clonotypes, in a few donors.

The origin of this receptor is a woman between 18 and 29 years old in good health. The sample comprised PBMCs. The genes are TRBV12-3 or TRBV12-4 and TRBJ2-7; maybe TRBD2 (6 bases). CDR3 nucleotides: TGTGCCAGCAGTTTTTGGGGGGCCTACGAGCAGTACTTC. It encodes CASSFWGAYEQYF.